This T cell receptor beta chain derives from a study of CD8 T cells in Susac syndrome (dated by TCRdb to between 2019 and 2020). Turning to the overall study: The study used repertoire sequencing to test whether antigen drove CD8+ T cell activation and differentiation in Susac syndrome. The study compared CD8+ T cell repertoire clonality among 12 healthy donors, 14 Susac syndrome patients and fewer than 19 multiple sclerosis patients.

V loses 4 bases, J loses 5 bases, and the germline ends lie 2 bases apart. Reading from cysteine to phenylalanine, the CDR3 counts 10 amino acids. Of all the DNA, just the CDR3 is kept, 30 bases in frame from base 1. The germline V gene gives CDR1 as SNHLY and CDR2 as FYNNEI. RNA was extracted using the RNeasy kit, and about 0.5 to 1 microgram was reverse transcribed with random hexamers. The immunoSEQ multiplex PCR assay, which covers 54 Vbeta and 13 Jbeta segments, was used to amplify TCR beta CDR3 regions. PCR amplification bias was corrected using a synthetic template baseline for primer optimization and computational correction. In the authors' own workflow: Reads were annotated to V, D and J genes according to IMGT and were analyzed with immunoSEQ Analyzer, with only productive sequences retained. To calculate clonality, Shannon entropy was normalized by log2 of the number of productive unique sequences and then subtracted from one. Public and private clones were assessed among the 100 most prevalent clones of each patient and control. Susac-specific clones were defined as absent from healthy and MS cohorts, 800 to 1,200 published viral clones and other ImmuneACCESS disease sequences. TCRdb reworked the public reads: Q25 trimming with fastp, MiXCR clone assembly, productive beta chains retained. Each entry is one CDR3 protein sequence, shown with its most common DNA and genes. The V and J calls and clone size are TCRdb's, not the authors'. This sample holds about 66,000 distinct CDR3 sequences; over 85% were observed only once. Of the sample, 0.5% to 0.7% is held by the ten largest clones.

Peripheral blood CD8+ and CD4+ T cells from healthy donors, Susac syndrome patients and multiple sclerosis patients were profiled by high-throughput TCR beta sequencing. Multiple sclerosis controls were treatment-naive patients with stable or active relapsing-remitting disease fulfilling revised McDonald criteria. Bulk CD8+ and CD4+ T cells were purified by magnetic negative isolation, while CD8+ TEMRA cells were enriched using FACS. Blood was drawn into EDTA tubes, processed within 24 hours, and PBMCs were isolated by density gradient centrifugation. PBMCs destined for TCR sequencing were cryopreserved in liquid nitrogen and later thawed in a 37 °C water bath. Purity of sorted or isolated CD4+, CD8+ and CD8+ TEMRA cells was at least 90%. This clonotype was observed a few times. Its antigen is unknown. Base qualities are not provided; no much larger clone lies one nucleotide away. Beyond this particular receptor, the publication reports: The TCR sequencing and HLA analysis was acknowledged to have included a relatively small number of individuals.

The sequenced sample was CD8+ T cells from PBMCs. This sequence was found in a human donor with multiple sclerosis. The chain joins TRBV2 to TRBJ2-5, with no reliable assignment of the D segment. The CDR3 is CASSGETQYF. The sequenced DNA: TGTGCCAGCAGTGGGGAGACCCAGTACTTC.